The sequence of this T cell receptor (beta chain) was determined in a study of T cells in Graves' hyperthyroidism and ophthalmopathy. Overall study: Peripheral blood collection took place at initial diagnosis, before any treatment.

The sample holds many counts of this clonotype. Its target is not known. Notes on the study in general: Onset of ophthalmopathy came a median around 7.1 months after the model predicted it. Most clonotypes expanded in thyroid above 0.001 were likewise present in blood.

V was pared by 3 bases and J by 6 bases, with 16 bases between. This CDR3 is 15 amino acids long. RNA transcripts gave rise to amplified TCR beta CDR3 regions. With the HTBI primer set, the TCR CDR3 went through a first round of RT-PCR. MiXCR, applied by TCRdb to the multiplex PCR reads, yields one record per CDR3 protein. The table shows approximately 600,000 distinct CDR3 sequences, with about 15% occurring only once. The rearrangement joins TRBV12-3 or TRBV12-4 to TRBJ2-3; D is possibly TRBD2 (5 bases). Sequencing input: blood. The receptor's source is a woman aged 40 to 50 with Graves' ophthalmopathy. The CDR3 protein is CASSFGRSGGDTQYF. DNA for the CDR3: TGTGCCAGCAGTTTCGGGCGGAGCGGCGGGGATACGCAGTATTTT.